These 27 T cell receptor beta chains were sequenced from one sample in a study of cytomegalovirus exposure and HLA in healthy donors. The PCR contained 60 Vbeta and 13 Jbeta primers. Sequenced by immunoSEQ multiplex PCR; TCRdb stores in-frame clones only, minus some. Of some 150,000 clones in the sample, less than 10% were seen once. The material sequenced was PBMCs. These receptors were obtained from a male donor in good health and CMV-seronegative.

This chain uses TRBV4-1 with TRBJ1-5; D unclear. The CDR3 consists of 14 residues. CDR1 MGHRA and CDR2 YSYEKL come from the germline V gene. Trimming pared 0 bases from V and 6 bases from J, leaving 9 bases between. CDR3 nucleotides: TGCGCCAGCAGCCAAGATTGGGCTGGTCAGCCCCAGCATTTT. This sequence encodes CASSQDWAGQPQHF.

A few counts support this clone. The chain links TRBV4-1 to TRBJ1-1, with D possibly TRBD1 on 5 matching bases. The V gene's germline CDR1 is MGHRA and CDR2 YSYEKL. This CDR3 is 14 amino acids long. The V gene lost 0 bases and the J gene lost 0 bases, with 5 bases spanning the gap. The CDR3 spells CASSQEGLNTEAFF. In DNA, the CDR3 is TGCGCCAGCAGCCAAGAGGGGCTGAACACTGAAGCTTTCTTT.

This clone was counted only a few times. In nucleotides, the CDR3 is TGTGCCAGCAGTGCGTCATCCCCAAGCTCCTACGAGCAGTACTTC. This sequence encodes CASSASSPSSYEQYF. The chain employs TRBV28 and TRBJ2-7; no clear D gene. Germline V lookup: CDR1 MDHEN, CDR2 SYDVKM. CDR3 size: 15 residues. The V end lost 5 bases, the J end lost 0 bases, and 14 bases lay between the germline ends. Full variable domain (rest looked up from reference TRBV28 and TRBJ2-7): DVKVTQSSRYLVKRTGEKVFLECVQDMDHENMFWYRQDPGLGLRLIYFSYDVKMKEKGDIPEGYSVSREKKERFSLILESASTNQTSMYLCASSASSPSSYEQYFGPGTRLTVT.

Only a few counts were recorded for this clone. A read error may produce the germline difference seen at one junction end. V gene TRBV11-2 combines with J gene TRBJ2-7; perhaps TRBD2 as D (5 bases). In germline, CDR1 is SGHAT, CDR2 FQNNGV. The CDR3 consists of 18 residues. CDR3 coding DNA: TGTGCCAGCAGCCTAGAGGCAAGCGGTCGGTCGAGTTCCTACGAGCAGTACTTC. Residues: CASSLEASGRSSSYEQYF.

There are a few counts of this clone. Germline is not matched at one junction end, which may reflect a read error. DNA of the CDR3: TGCGCCGGCAGCTTGTCTATTCTGCAGCGAGGCCAGAACACTGAAGCTTTCTTT. Translated, it gives CAGSLSILQRGQNTEAFF. This chain connects TRBV5-1 to TRBJ1-1; no clear D. Germline V CDR1 and CDR2: SGHRS, YFSETQ. The CDR3 loop spans 18 amino acids.

The CDR3, as DNA: TGTGCCAGTTCGACAGGGGGTTTATACGAGCAGTACTTC. Translation: CASSTGGLYEQYF. The rearrangement uses TRBV19 and TRBJ2-7, with TRBD1 identical over 9 bases. With 8 bases clipped from V and 4 bases from J, the junction kept 6 bases outside the gene matches. The CDR3 runs to 13 residues. Germline V lookup: CDR1 LNHDA, CDR2 SQIVND (reference sequence).

This clone was detected a few times. CDR3 amino acids: CASSLFYSDRRQETQYF. The CDR3 DNA reads TGTGCCAGCAGCTTATTTTACAGTGACAGACGCCAAGAGACCCAGTACTTC. The rearrangement links TRBV13 to TRBJ2-5; D may be TRBD1 (5 bases). CDR1 PRHDT and CDR2 FYEKMQ come from the germline V gene (reference sequence). Between the trimmed V and J ends, which lost 2 bases and 1 base, there was a span of 17 bases. The CDR3 contains 17 residues.

The chain couples TRBV7-9 to TRBJ2-1, with D possibly being TRBD1 (6 bases). The V gene lost 3 bases and the J gene lost 2 bases, with 11 bases spanning the gap. CDR3 length: 15 amino acids. Germline V CDR1 and CDR2: SEHNR, FQNEAQ (reference sequence). The CDR3 here is CASSFPGDPYNEQFF. As DNA, the CDR3 is TGTGCCAGCAGCTTCCCAGGGGACCCCTACAATGAGCAGTTCTTC.

This clone was seen more than once but under ten times. The chain links TRBV9 to TRBJ2-1; 12 bases are a match to TRBD2. The V gene's germline CDR1 is SGDLS and CDR2 YYNGEE. The CDR3 length is 16 residues. V shed 2 bases, J shed 7 bases, and the junction held 7 bases outside the gene matches. CDR3 DNA: TGTGCCAGCAGCGTGGAAGGACTAGCGGGGTTAAATGAGCAGTTCTTC. Amino acid sequence: CASSVEGLAGLNEQFF.

This clone was counted between two and nine times. The chain recombines TRBV18 with TRBJ1-4; a weak D match, TRBD1 (6 bases). In germline, CDR1 is KGHSH, CDR2 LQKENI. V lost 8 bases, J lost 4 bases, and 14 bases lay in between. The CDR3 contains 14 residues. DNA of the CDR3: TGTGCCAGCCGGGACACACGGAATAATGAAAAACTGTTTTTT. Encoded protein: CASRDTRNNEKLFF.

This clone showed up just a few times. The chain is built from TRBV6-6 and TRBJ2-7, with no clear D. Germline loops: CDR1 MNHNY, CDR2 SVGAGI (reference sequence). V dropped 2 bases and J dropped 7 bases, with 12 bases sitting between them. The CDR3 is 13 amino acids. The CDR3 region has the DNA TGTGCCAGCAGTTACCCCCTGGAGAAGGAGCAGTACTTC. Residues: CASSYPLEKEQYF.

The chain recombines TRBV30 with TRBJ2-7, with a possible D match to TRBD1 (6 bases). The germline gives CDR1 GTSNPN, CDR2 SVGIG (reference sequence). The CDR3 has 11 amino acids. CDR3 in DNA: TGTGCTGGGGACAACTCCTACGAGCAGTACTTC. Protein product: CAGDNSYEQYF.

This clone was found a few times. Different DNA sequences within this sample yield the same CDR3. The chain couples TRBV6-5 to TRBJ1-5, with D maybe TRBD1 (6 bases). The CDR3 totals 14 residues. V lost 0 bases, J lost 7 bases, and 10 bases lay in between. CDR1 is MNHEY, CDR2 SVGAGI, per germline. CDR3 nucleotide sequence: TGTGCCAGCAGTTACTCGAGGGGGGGACAGCCCCAGCATTTT. Translation gives CASSYSRGGQPQHF.

This sequence joins TRBV29-1 and TRBJ2-3, with D unresolved. Trimming left V 3 bases short and J 2 bases short, with 6 bases between. The CDR3 runs 12 residues. Per the germline V gene, CDR1 is SQVTM and CDR2 is ANQGSEA. CDR3 bases: TGCAGCGTTGAGCTAAACACAGATACGCAGTATTTT. Translation gives CSVELNTDTQYF.

This clone was seen only a few times. The gene calls are TRBV5-1 and TRBJ2-5; 10 bases are a match to TRBD1. Germline V gene sequence: CDR1 SGHRS, CDR2 YFSETQ. The CDR3 runs 15 residues. The trim removed 0 bases at V and 2 bases at J, leaving 1 base unmatched. The CDR3 region has the DNA TGCGCCAGCAGCTTGGGGACAGGGGGTCAAGAGACCCAGTACTTC. Protein product: CASSLGTGGQETQYF.

There are a few counts of this clone. In DNA form, the CDR3 reads TGTGCCTGGAGTGTAGGGACAGGGGGCACTGAAGCTTTCTTT. It encodes CAWSVGTGGTEAFF. This chain connects TRBV30 to TRBJ1-1; the match to TRBD1 covers 11 bases. The ends lost 0 bases at V and 4 bases at J; junction bases unmatched: 1. The CDR3 is 14 residues long. Germline CDR1 reads GTSNPN; CDR2 reads SVGIG (reference sequence).

The chain couples TRBV4-1 to TRBJ2-7, with a weak D call TRBD2 (5 bases). V was clipped by 3 bases and J by 3 bases, with 15 bases between them. Germline lookup yields CDR1 MGHRA and CDR2 YSYEKL. The CDR3 runs to 15 residues. The CDR3: CASSHPVRGIYEQYF. The CDR3 coding sequence is TGCGCCAGCAGCCACCCAGTACGGGGAATCTACGAGCAGTACTTC.

This clone was observed a handful of times. The gene calls are TRBV30 and TRBJ1-4, with TRBD1 matching 8 bases. The CDR3 has 14 residues. Germline V CDR1 and CDR2: GTSNPN, SVGIG (reference sequence). V dropped 3 bases and J dropped 7; count of bases not matched to a gene: 7. CDR3 nucleotide sequence: TGTGCCTGGAGGACAACAGGGGGAGGTGAAAAACTGTTTTTT. Encoded protein: CAWRTTGGGEKLFF.

Only a few counts were recorded for this clone. The chain employs TRBV10-3 and TRBJ2-5; 8 nucleotides line up with TRBD2. The CDR3 runs 15 residues. Germline V CDR1 and CDR2: ENHRY, SYGVKD. The junction had 9 bases not matched to a gene; V was cut back by 6 bases and J by 3 bases. CDR3 DNA sequence: TGTGCCATCAGCCGACCTGGGCGGGGGGAAGAGACCCAGTACTTC. Its protein product is CAISRPGRGEETQYF.

This rearrangement joins TRBV7-9 to TRBJ1-1, with D possibly matching TRBD1 (5 bases). Deletions cut 0 bases from V and 0 bases from J, with 11 bases between. This CDR3 has 16 residues. Germline loops: CDR1 SEHNR, CDR2 FQNEAQ (reference sequence). The CDR3 DNA sequence: TGTGCCAGCAGCTTAGCGGGTTCAGGGCTGAACACTGAAGCTTTCTTT. Protein: CASSLAGSGLNTEAFF.

The V gene is TRBV7-6, the J gene TRBJ1-1; D possibly corresponds to TRBD1 (5 bases). The germline CDR1 and CDR2 sequences are SGHVS and FNYEAQ. The CDR3 loop spans 13 amino acids. Trimming stripped 8 bases from V and 1 base from J, with 11 bases between. The CDR3 sequence is CASLGLTNTEAFF. CDR3 in DNA: TGTGCCAGCTTGGGGCTGACGAACACTGAAGCTTTCTTT.

The chain's CDR3 is CASSPAGQGSNEQFF. DNA of the CDR3: TGTGCCAGCAGTCCCGCCGGACAGGGGAGTAATGAGCAGTTCTTC. The J gene is TRBJ2-1, the V gene TRBV28, with TRBD1 matching over 9 bases. CDR1 MDHEN and CDR2 SYDVKM come from the germline V gene. J was trimmed by 7 bases and V by 5 bases; bases with no gene match: 9. CDR3 size: 15 residues.

J is TRBJ2-5 and V is TRBV6-1, with D possibly TRBD1 on 6 matching bases. Germline lookup yields CDR1 MNHNS and CDR2 SASEGT. Trimming cost V 5 bases and J 14 bases, with 15 bases left between them. There are 11 residues in the CDR3. Here the CDR3 DNA reads TGTGCCAGCAGTTATCGGACAGCGGCCTACTTC. Encoded protein: CASSYRTAAYF.

This clone was detected only a few times. This chain uses TRBV7-2 with TRBJ2-1, with 10 bases identical to TRBD2. Looked up from germline, CDR1 is SGHTA and CDR2 is FQGNSA. The CDR3 is made up of 16 amino acids. V shed 0 bases, J shed 4 bases, and the junction held 3 bases outside the gene matches. This chain's CDR3 is CASSLAASGGYNEQFF. The CDR3 nucleotides are TGTGCCAGCAGCTTAGCGGCTAGCGGGGGTTACAATGAGCAGTTCTTC.

This clone has only a few counts. V usage is TRBV28 and J usage is TRBJ2-3, with TRBD2 matching 8 bases. V was clipped by 6 bases and J by 5 bases; unmatched bases: 10. The CDR3 length is 15 residues. Germline V lookup: CDR1 MDHEN, CDR2 SYDVKM. In nucleotides, the CDR3 is TGTGCCAGCAGCGCTGCCGGGGGGGCGGAAGATACGCAGTATTTT. This codes for CASSAAGGAEDTQYF.

By sample fraction, this clone is medium-sized. The gene calls are TRBV6-4 and TRBJ1-6; 8 bases match TRBD1. The CDR3 contains 15 residues. Germline V lookup: CDR1 MRHNA, CDR2 SNTAGT. V was clipped by 3 bases and J by 6 bases; unmatched bases: 4. The DNA of the CDR3 is TGTGCCAGCAGTGAGACAGGGGAAGCTAATTCACCCCTCCACTTT. It is translated as CASSETGEANSPLHF.

The gene calls are TRBV28 and TRBJ2-3; D might be TRBD1 (5 bases). The CDR3 is 15 residues long. V shed 3 bases and J shed 7 bases, with 17 bases lying between them. Germline CDR1 MDHEN, CDR2 SYDVKM. The CDR3 coding sequence is TGTGCCAGCAGTTTCCCGGGCCCAGGGATGAATACGCAGTATTTT. It specifies CASSFPGPGMNTQYF.